The 2 T cell receptor beta chains below were found in one sample sequenced in a study of blood T cell repertoires in COVID-19. Sequencing was performed with immunoSEQ multiplex PCR; in TCRdb, only in-frame clones are kept and a portion is missing. Here the sample spans some 30,000 clones, 80% to 90% being singletons. What was sequenced was peripheral blood. These receptors all stem from a human donor in a cohort sampled during active COVID-19.

This clone appeared a single time. The chain links TRBV5-1 to TRBJ2-3; D unclear. The CDR3 extends over 15 amino acids. The V end was cut by 4 bases, the J end by 0 bases, with 12 bases between. In germline, CDR1 is SGHRS, CDR2 YFSETQ. Here the CDR3 reads CASSLNSRSTDTQYF. CDR3 DNA: TGCGCCAGCAGCCTGAACTCTAGAAGCACAGATACGCAGTATTTT.

This clone was found a few times. J is TRBJ1-4 and V is TRBV19, with D hard to call. The length of the CDR3 is 12 residues. Trimming left V 1 base short and J 9 bases short, with 6 bases between. CDR1 is LNHDA and CDR2 is SQIVND in the germline V gene (reference sequence). The CDR3 DNA sequence: TGTGCCAGTAGTATAGTGGCTCAAAAACTGTTTTTT. Translation gives CASSIVAQKLFF.